This T cell receptor beta chain was recovered during a study of OX40 agonist ivuxolimab in advanced cancers. CDR3 length: 13 residues. Trimming removed 0 bases at V and 1 base at J, with 3 bases between. Germline CDR1 is MNHEY and CDR2 is SMNVEV (reference sequence). Only in-frame clones appear in the TCRdb table, and some are missing; sequencing was by immunoSEQ multiplex PCR. This table holds 74,000 or so clones, 90% to 95% found once. Samples of blood were obtained at baseline, on cycle 4 day 1, and on cycle 7 day 1. The J gene is TRBJ2-5, the V gene TRBV27; D gene ambiguous. The receptor's source is an adult with an advanced solid tumor such as melanoma, head and neck, liver or kidney cancer. This sample comprised CD4+ or CD8+ T cells sorted from blood, obtained in a trial of the OX40 agonist ivuxolimab. The CDR3 sequence is CASSLSPQETQYF. The DNA for the CDR3 is TGTGCCAGCAGTTTATCTCCCCAAGAGACCCAGTACTTC.